This T cell receptor beta chain comes out of a study of blood T cell repertoires in COVID-19. Overall study: Whether acute or convalescent, the COVID-19 samples came from the United States, Italy and Spain. From T cells, B-cell-depleted T cells, or PBMCs came the material, which was cDNA or gDNA.

The CDR3 is 14 amino acids. The germline gives CDR1 LNHDA, CDR2 SQIVND (reference sequence). Trimming at V came to 6 bases and at J to 7 bases, leaving 8 bases not matched to a gene. Per the original data handling: Researchers report that nucleated cell counts were estimated from reference gene primer amplification. Clones were read by immunoSEQ multiplex PCR, and TCRdb kept only the in-frame ones, dropping some. Clone size and the V and J calls come from that table; the DNA yielded D and trimming. The table records fewer than 250,000 clones, 84% of them present only once. The rearrangement links TRBV19 to TRBJ1-3; 8 bases are shared with TRBD1. The sample consisted of peripheral blood. The clonotype was recovered from a man aged 45-60 years with acute or convalescent COVID-19. As DNA, the CDR3 is TGTGCCAGTAGCAATGGACAGGGTGGGAACACCATATATTTT. It yields the protein CASSNGQGGNTIYF.